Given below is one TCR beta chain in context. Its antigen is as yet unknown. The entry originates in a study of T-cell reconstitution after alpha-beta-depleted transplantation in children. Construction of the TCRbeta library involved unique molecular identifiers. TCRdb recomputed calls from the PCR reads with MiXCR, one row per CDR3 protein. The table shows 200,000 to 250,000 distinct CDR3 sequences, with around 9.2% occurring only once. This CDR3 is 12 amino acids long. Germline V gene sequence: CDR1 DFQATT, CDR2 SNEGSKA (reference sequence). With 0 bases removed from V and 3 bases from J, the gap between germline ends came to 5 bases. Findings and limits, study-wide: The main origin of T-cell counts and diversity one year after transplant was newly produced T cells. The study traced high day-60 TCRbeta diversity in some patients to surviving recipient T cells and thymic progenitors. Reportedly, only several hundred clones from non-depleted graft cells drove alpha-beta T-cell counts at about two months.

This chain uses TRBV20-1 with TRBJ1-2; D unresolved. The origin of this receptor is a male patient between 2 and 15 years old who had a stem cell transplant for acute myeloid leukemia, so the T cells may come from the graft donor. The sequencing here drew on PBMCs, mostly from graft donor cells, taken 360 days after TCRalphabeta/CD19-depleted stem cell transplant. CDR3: CSAREEHYGYTF. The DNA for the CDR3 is TGCAGTGCTAGAGAGGAGCACTATGGCTACACCTTC.